The clone carrying this T cell receptor (beta chain) was seen ten or more times. Its antigen is unidentified. With 10-nucleotide random UMIs, 5'RACE was used to make the cDNA. TCRdb re-called the 5' RACE reads with MiXCR, one entry per CDR3 protein. The top ten clones hold roughly 30% of a sample with tens of thousands of distinct CDR3 sequences, 13% to 15% of them seen once. This entry belongs to a study of neurological immune-mediated disorders. Study observations and caveats: No expanded-clone CDR3 amino acid sequence recurred across subjects, suggesting private TCR-beta repertoires.

V dropped 5 bases and J dropped 5 bases, with 13 bases sitting between them. The CDR3 loop spans 13 amino acids. The sequenced material came from PBMCs. The chain couples TRBV12-3 or TRBV12-4 to TRBJ2-7; no firm D call. The clonotype comes from a woman in her forties or fifties with HTLV-1-associated myelopathy (HAM/TSP). In DNA form, the CDR3 reads TGTGCCAGCAGTAAGACACTCTATAACGAGCAGTACGTC. Translating it yields CASSKTLYNEQYV.